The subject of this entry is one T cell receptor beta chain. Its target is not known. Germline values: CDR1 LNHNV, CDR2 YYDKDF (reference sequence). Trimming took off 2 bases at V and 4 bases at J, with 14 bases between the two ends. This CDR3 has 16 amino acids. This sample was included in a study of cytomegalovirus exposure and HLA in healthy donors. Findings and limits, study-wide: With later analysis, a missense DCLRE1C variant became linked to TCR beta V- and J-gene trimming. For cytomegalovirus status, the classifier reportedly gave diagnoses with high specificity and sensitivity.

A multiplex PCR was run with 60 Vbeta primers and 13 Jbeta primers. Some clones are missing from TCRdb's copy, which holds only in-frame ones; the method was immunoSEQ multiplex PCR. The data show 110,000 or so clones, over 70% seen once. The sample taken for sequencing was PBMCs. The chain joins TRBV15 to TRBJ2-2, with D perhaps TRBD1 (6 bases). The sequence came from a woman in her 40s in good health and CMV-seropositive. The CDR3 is CATSRQGHSGTGELFF. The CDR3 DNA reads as TGTGCCACCAGCAGACAGGGACATTCGGGCACCGGGGAGCTGTTTTTT. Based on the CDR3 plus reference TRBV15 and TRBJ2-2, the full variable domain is DAMVIQNPRYQVTQFGKPVTLSCSQTLNHNVMYWYQQKSSQAPKLLFHYYDKDFNNEADTPDNFQSRRPNTSFCFLDIRSPGLGDTAMYLCATSRQGHSGTGELFFGEGSRLTVL.